Listed here are 28 T cell receptor beta chains from one sample, sequenced in a study of blood T cell repertoires in COVID-19. Clones were sequenced by immunoSEQ multiplex PCR, and TCRdb holds only the in-frame ones, with some missing. This repertoire shows more than 150,000 clones, roughly nine tenths found once; its top ten account for less than 25%. Sequenced input: peripheral blood. The receptors were gathered from a man aged 65 to 79 with active or convalescent COVID-19.

The chain joins TRBV3-1 (or the pseudogene TRBV3-2) to TRBJ1-2; weak D call: TRBD1 (5 bases). CDR3 length: 14 amino acids. V was trimmed by 0 bases and J by 3 bases, leaving 8 bases between them. CDR1 and CDR2 from the germline V gene are LGHDT and YNNKEL (reference sequence). CDR3 amino acids: CASSQDTGYYGYTF. As DNA, the CDR3 is TGTGCCAGCAGCCAAGATACAGGTTACTATGGCTACACCTTC.

There are a few counts of this clone. The DNA of the CDR3 is TGTGCCATCAGTGAGTCGGGGCCAGGGATTTCACCCCTCCACTTT. Translation gives CAISESGPGISPLHF. The chain joins TRBV10-3 to TRBJ1-6; D is possibly TRBD1 (5 bases). Trimming shortened V by 0 bases and J by 9 bases, and 12 bases separated the two germline ends. The germline gives CDR1 ENHRY, CDR2 SYGVKD. The CDR3 is made up of 15 amino acids.

This chain uses TRBV2 with TRBJ2-1; possible D gene TRBD2, 6 bases. This CDR3 region has 15 residues. V lost 2 bases and J lost 1, with 9 bases in between. From germline, CDR1 is SNHLY and CDR2 FYNNEI. This CDR3 is CASSEPGGSYNEQFF. CDR3 DNA sequence: TGTGCCAGCAGTGAACCAGGAGGGTCCTACAATGAGCAGTTCTTC. The entire variable domain, with the rest obtained from reference TRBV2 and TRBJ2-1, is as follows: EPEVTQTPSHQVTQMGQEVILRCVPISNHLYFYWYRQILGQKVEFLVSFYNNEISEKSEIFDDQFSVERPDGSNFTLKIRSTKLEDSAMYFCASSEPGGSYNEQFFGPGTRLTVL.

V and J are TRBV6-2 or TRBV6-3 and TRBJ2-3, with 8 bases lining up with TRBD2. The CDR3 runs to 18 residues. V dropped 4 bases and J dropped 1; count of bases not matched to a gene: 13. Per the germline V gene, CDR1 is MNHEY and CDR2 is SVGEGT. The CDR3 coding sequence is TGTGCCAGCAGTTCAACCTGGCGGGTAGCGGGACGCACAGATACGCAGTATTTT. Translating it yields CASSSTWRVAGRTDTQYF.

This rearrangement joins TRBV5-1 to TRBJ1-4; 9 nucleotides line up with TRBD1. The CDR3 runs 15 residues. The junction had 4 bases not matched to a gene; V was cut back by 4 bases and J by 3 bases. CDR1 is SGHRS, CDR2 YFSETQ, per germline. DNA for the CDR3: TGCGCCAGCAGCAGCAGACAGGGGGCTAATGAAAAACTGTTTTTT. Residues: CASSSRQGANEKLFF.

This clone was recorded only once. The chain links TRBV6-4 to TRBJ1-2, with D possibly being TRBD1 (5 bases). The CDR3 sequence is 15 residues long. Trimming cost V 2 bases and J 5 bases, with 15 bases left between them. Germline V gene lookup returns CDR1 MRHNA and CDR2 SNTAGT. CDR3 DNA: TGTGCCAGCAGTGACCCCGGGCAGGGTGTTTATGGCTACACCTTC. It translates to CASSDPGQGVYGYTF.

The J gene is TRBJ2-1, the V gene TRBV19, with TRBD1 matching over 10 bases. Germline V gene data show CDR1 as LNHDA and CDR2 as SQIVND (reference sequence). The CDR3 loop spans 13 amino acids. The CDR3 protein is CSIGTGVYNEQFF. The CDR3 DNA is TGTTCCATTGGGACAGGGGTCTACAATGAGCAGTTCTTC. The entire variable domain, with the rest obtained from reference TRBV19 and TRBJ2-1, is as follows: DGGITQSPKYLFRKEGQNVTLSCEQNLNHDAMYWYRQDPGQGLRLIYYSQIVNDFQKGDIAEGYSVSREKKESFPLTVTSAQKNPTAFYLCSIGTGVYNEQFFGPGTRLTVL.

This clone was seen only a few times. V usage is TRBV21-1 and J usage is TRBJ1-3; the table's D gene call, TRBD1, was not cross checked with the DNA. TRBV21-1 is an annotated pseudogene. CDR3 size: 16 residues. CDR3 bases: TGTGCCAGCAGCAAAAATAAGGGGGCGCTCGGAAACACCATATATTTT. Its translation: CASSKNKGALGNTIYF.

As to this clone: One end of the junction is discordant with germline, which a read error may explain. The chain combines TRBV6-2 or TRBV6-3 with TRBJ2-7; weak D call: TRBD1 (5 bases). CDR3 size: 14 residues. Germline CDR1 and CDR2: MNHEY and SVGEGT. This CDR3 reads CASSYQGFSSEQYF. CDR3 DNA: TGTGCCAGCAGTTACCAGGGTTTTTCCTCCGAGCAGTACTTC.

Regarding this clone: Germline and junction disagree at one end, which may indicate a read error. The same CDR3 can be traced to other DNA sequences in this sample. In DNA form, the CDR3 reads TGTGCCAGCAGCTTATCCAGGGATAATGAGAAACTGTTTTTT. Residues: CASSLSRDNEKLFF. The chain links TRBV11-1 to TRBJ1-4, with D possibly TRBD1 on 5 matching bases. The CDR3 consists of 14 residues. Germline lookup yields CDR1 SGHAT and CDR2 FQDESV (reference sequence).

The chain recombines TRBV7-2 with TRBJ1-4; no clear D gene. Per the germline V gene, CDR1 is SGHTA and CDR2 is FQGNSA. The V and J ends lost 6 bases and 2 bases respectively, with 16 bases between them. The CDR3 has 16 amino acids. CDR3 region: CASRPVSSGTNEKLFF. In DNA, the CDR3 is TGTGCCAGCAGACCCGTCAGTTCTGGCACTAATGAAAAACTGTTTTTT.

V usage is TRBV18 and J usage is TRBJ1-2; 7 nucleotides agree with TRBD1. CDR3 size: 14 residues. Looked up from germline, CDR1 is KGHSH and CDR2 is LQKENI. The J segment lost 7 bases and the V segment lost 4 bases, leaving 9 bases of the junction unmatched. In nucleotides, the CDR3 is TGTGCCAGCTCACGGACCGGGACAGAAGTTGGCTACACCTTC. This encodes CASSRTGTEVGYTF.

The gene calls are TRBV28 and TRBJ2-5; perhaps TRBD2 as D (6 bases). In germline, CDR1 is MDHEN, CDR2 SYDVKM. Trimming took 5 bases from V and 1 from J, leaving 11 bases between them. This CDR3 contains 14 residues. CDR3 residues: CASSPAGTQETQYF. The CDR3 DNA follows: TGTGCCAGCAGTCCGGCGGGGACCCAAGAGACCCAGTACTTC.

V gene TRBV10-1 combines with J gene TRBJ1-2; no clear D gene. Germline V gives CDR1 WNHNN, CDR2 SYGVQD (reference sequence). V was pared by 3 bases and J by 2 bases, with 7 bases between. The CDR3 runs to 13 residues. This CDR3 reads CASSDGVNYGYTF. DNA of the CDR3: TGCGCCAGCAGTGACGGTGTGAACTATGGCTACACCTTC.

The rearrangement joins TRBV7-9 to TRBJ2-3, with a weak D call TRBD1 (6 bases). Germline CDR1 reads SEHNR; CDR2 reads FQNEAQ (reference sequence). The V end lost 5 bases, the J end lost 2 bases, and 14 bases lay between the germline ends. The CDR3 spans 15 residues. CDR3 bases: TGTGCCAGCAGCGCCCGGGACACCATCACAGATACGCAGTATTTT. Translated: CASSARDTITDTQYF.

The chain recombines TRBV18 with TRBJ2-2, with a possible D match to TRBD2 (6 bases). The V end was cut by 2 bases, the J end by 5 bases, with 15 bases between. The CDR3 loop spans 16 amino acids. Germline V gene data show CDR1 as KGHSH and CDR2 as LQKENI. This chain's CDR3 is CASSPKEGRGTGELFF. The CDR3 nucleotides are TGTGCCAGCTCACCAAAGGAAGGGCGGGGAACCGGGGAGCTGTTTTTT. The full variable domain, in which reference TRBV18 and TRBJ2-2 provide the parts outside the CDR3, is NAGVMQNPRHLVRRRGQEARLRCSPMKGHSHVYWYRQLPEEGLKFMVYLQKENIIDESGMPKERFSAEFPKEGPSILRIQQVVRGDSAAYFCASSPKEGRGTGELFFGEGSRLTVL.

This clone has just a few counts. The chain is built from TRBV6-5 and TRBJ2-5; 7 bases agree with TRBD2. Germline V CDR1 and CDR2: MNHEY, SVGAGI. This CDR3 is built from 13 residues. V was clipped by 7 bases and J by 3 bases; unmatched bases: 5. DNA of the CDR3: TGTGCCAGCAAGGTGGGAGGGAAAGAGACCCAGTACTTC. Encoded protein: CASKVGGKETQYF.

The genes are TRBV7-8 and TRBJ1-1, with D unresolved. CDR3 length: 13 amino acids. Germline assignment: CDR1 SGHVS and CDR2 FQNEAQ. The germline V and J ends were trimmed by 5 bases and 1 base, with 8 bases remaining between them. The CDR3 region has the DNA TGTGCCAGCAGCCGCGGGAAGAACACTGAAGCTTTCTTT. Translation gives CASSRGKNTEAFF.

This clone has a handful of counts. This rearrangement joins TRBV11-2 to TRBJ1-1; 7 bases map to TRBD1. The CDR3 covers 15 residues. The V and J ends lost 4 bases and 4 bases, in that order; junction bases with no gene match: 9. Germline V gene lookup returns CDR1 SGHAT and CDR2 FQNNGV. The chain's CDR3 is CASSYDRAVGTEAFF. The CDR3 coding sequence is TGTGCCAGCAGCTACGACAGGGCCGTCGGCACTGAAGCTTTCTTT.

The J gene is TRBJ1-5, the V gene TRBV4-1, with a weak D call TRBD1 (6 bases). Trimming stripped 3 bases from V and 5 bases from J, with 17 bases between. Germline CDR1 reads MGHRA; CDR2 reads YSYEKL. The CDR3 sequence is 16 residues long. The DNA of the CDR3 is TGCGCCAGCAGCCACCCGCGGGGGGCAGGGCATCAGCCCCAGCATTTT. Its protein is CASSHPRGAGHQPQHF.

The chain couples TRBV19 to TRBJ2-1, with 10 bases identical to TRBD1. The V and J ends lost 4 bases and 6 bases, in that order; junction bases with no gene match: 3. Germline-derived CDR1 and CDR2 are LNHDA and SQIVND (reference sequence). CDR3 length equals 14 residues. The CDR3 reads CASSTRDRGNEQFF. The CDR3 DNA sequence: TGTGCCAGTAGTACCCGGGACAGGGGCAATGAGCAGTTCTTC.

The rearrangement links TRBV18 to TRBJ1-5; D call uncertain. The CDR3 has 15 amino acids. Germline V gene data show CDR1 as KGHSH and CDR2 as LQKENI. Trimming took off 2 bases at V and 8 bases at J, with 16 bases between the two ends. DNA of the CDR3: TGTGCCAGCTCACCATCAAGTGGAGGTTTAGAGCCCCAGCATTTT. Translation gives CASSPSSGGLEPQHF.

J is TRBJ1-5 and V is TRBV2; D is undetermined. The length of the CDR3 is 14 residues. V lost 2 bases, J lost 7 bases, and 12 bases lay in between. The germline gives CDR1 SNHLY, CDR2 FYNNEI. In DNA, the CDR3 is TGTGCCAGCAGTGAAAGGAGGGTTCGACAGCCCCAGCATTTT. Translating gives CASSERRVRQPQHF.

The CDR3: CASSVNDRVGYTF. The CDR3 coding sequence is TGTGCCAGCAGCGTAAACGACAGGGTTGGCTACACCTTC. The chain uses TRBV9 and TRBJ1-2, with 7 bases that match TRBD1. This CDR3 is 13 amino acids long. With V trimmed by 1 base and J by 7 bases, 4 bases remained unmatched. CDR1 is SGDLS, CDR2 YYNGEE, per germline.

CDR3 sequence reads: CASSLGSHRNTEAFF. CDR3 sequence (DNA): TGTGCCAGCAGCTTAGGTTCGCACAGGAACACTGAAGCTTTCTTT. V gene TRBV7-2 combines with J gene TRBJ1-1; D uncertain. Trimming left V 1 base short and J 1 base short, with 10 bases between. Per germline, CDR1 SGHTA and CDR2 FQGNSA. The CDR3 extends over 15 amino acids.

The chain joins TRBV19 to TRBJ1-3; D is perhaps TRBD1 (6 bases). V lost 5 bases, J lost 6 bases, and 11 bases lay in between. Germline V gene lookup returns CDR1 LNHDA and CDR2 SQIVND (reference sequence). This CDR3 has 13 amino acids. In nucleotides, the CDR3 is TGTGCCAGTAGTGGGGGCACAATAAACACCATATATTTT. Protein sequence: CASSGGTINTIYF.

The genes are TRBV6-2 or TRBV6-3 and TRBJ1-4; possible D gene TRBD1, 5 bases. Germline CDR1 and CDR2: MNHEY and SVGEGT. V was trimmed by 0 bases and J by 8 bases, leaving 10 bases between them. The CDR3 covers 14 residues. CDR3 protein: CASSYSGAEEKLFF. CDR3 nucleotide sequence: TGTGCCAGCAGTTACTCAGGGGCGGAAGAAAAACTGTTTTTT.

This sequence joins TRBV28 and TRBJ1-2; D gene uncertain. The CDR3 has 13 residues. CDR1 MDHEN and CDR2 SYDVKM come from the germline V gene. The V gene lost 2 bases and the J gene lost 2 bases, with 6 bases spanning the gap. CDR3 DNA sequence: TGTGCCAGCAGTTTACCCCAGAACTATGGCTACACCTTC. Protein product: CASSLPQNYGYTF.